This T cell receptor beta chain is from a study of blood T cell repertoires in COVID-19. About the study: The origin of the acute and convalescent COVID-19 samples was the United States, Italy and Spain.

People in the exposed group encountered a COVID-19 case within 2 weeks before entering the study. Only in-frame clones appear in the TCRdb table, and some are missing; sequencing was by immunoSEQ multiplex PCR. Among a few hundred thousand clones, about nine tenths were seen once, and the ten largest hold 0.85% to 1.3%. The length of the CDR3 is 15 residues. CDR1 and CDR2 (germline): KGHSH, LQKENI. V lost 3 bases and J lost 1, with 12 bases in between. The specimen was PBMCs or T cells enriched from blood (not recorded which). This clonotype originated in a woman younger than 45 who had been exposed to COVID-19. The V and J genes are TRBV18 and TRBJ1-1, with D hard to call. CDR3: CASSPGPVGNTEAFF. The CDR3 bases are TGTGCCAGCTCACCTGGGCCCGTGGGGAACACTGAAGCTTTCTTT.